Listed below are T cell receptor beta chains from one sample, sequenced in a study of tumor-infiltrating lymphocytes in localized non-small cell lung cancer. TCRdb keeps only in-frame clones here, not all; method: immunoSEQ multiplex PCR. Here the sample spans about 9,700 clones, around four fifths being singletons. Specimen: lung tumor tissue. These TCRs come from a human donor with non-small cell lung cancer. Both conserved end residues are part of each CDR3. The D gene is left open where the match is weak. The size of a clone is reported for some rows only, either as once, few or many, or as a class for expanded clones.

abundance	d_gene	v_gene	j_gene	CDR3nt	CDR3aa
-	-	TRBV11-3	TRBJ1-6	TGTGCCAGCAGCTTTGAACAGGGAAATTCACCCCTCCACTTT	CASSFEQGNSPLHF
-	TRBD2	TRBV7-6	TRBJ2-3	TGTGCCAGCAGCCTTAGCGGGGGAGCCACAGATACGCAGTATTTT	CASSLSGGATDTQYF
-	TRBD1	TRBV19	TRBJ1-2	TGTGCCAGTAGTATAGCGGCCCCGGGACAGGGGGCTTCTAACTATGGCTACACCTTC	CASSIAAPGQGASNYGYTF
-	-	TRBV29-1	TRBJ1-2	TGCAGCGGACAGGTGGGCTATGGCTACACCTTC	CSGQVGYGYTF
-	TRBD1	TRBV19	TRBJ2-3	TGTGCCACCGCCTCGCCCGGGACAGGGGACACAGATACGCAGTATTTT	CATASPGTGDTDTQYF
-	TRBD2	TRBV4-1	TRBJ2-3	TGCGCCAGCAGCCAAGTCGGACTAGCATCAGATACGCAGTATTTT	CASSQVGLASDTQYF
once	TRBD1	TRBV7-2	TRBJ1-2	TGTGCCAGCAGCTTTGCGACAGGGCAGGGTAGTGGCTACACCTTC	CASSFATGQGSGYTF
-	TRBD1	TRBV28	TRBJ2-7	TGTGCCAGCAGTTTGGACAGGGGGCGGTACGAGCAGTACTTC	CASSLDRGRYEQYF
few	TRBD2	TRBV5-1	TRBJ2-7	TGCGCCAGCAGCGCCGAGTGGGGGCTAGCGGGAGGGAGCTCCTACGAGCAGTACTTC	CASSAEWGLAGGSSYEQYF
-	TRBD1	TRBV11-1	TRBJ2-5	TGTGCCAGCAGCCCTGACAGGGGAGAGACCCAGTACTTC	CASSPDRGETQYF
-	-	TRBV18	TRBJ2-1	TGTGCCAGCTCACCCGGGGAGTCGGAGCAGTTCTTC	CASSPGESEQFF
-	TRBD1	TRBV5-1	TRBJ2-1	TGCGCCAGCAGCTTGAAGTCCGGGACAGGCTATAATGAGCAGTTCTTC	CASSLKSGTGYNEQFF
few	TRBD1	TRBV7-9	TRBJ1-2	TGTGCCAGCAGCTTAGCTCGACAGGGGGGCACCTTC	CASSLARQGGTF
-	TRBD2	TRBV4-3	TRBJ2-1	TGCGCCAGCAGCCGCACCGGGACTAGCGTTTACAATGAGCAGTTCTTC	CASSRTGTSVYNEQFF
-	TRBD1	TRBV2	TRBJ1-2	TGTGCCAGCAGTGGGGACAGGGGGCCGGGCTACACCTTC	CASSGDRGPGYTF
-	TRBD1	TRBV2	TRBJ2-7	TGTGCCAGTTCACGGGACAGGGGGTACGAGCAGTACTTC	CASSRDRGYEQYF
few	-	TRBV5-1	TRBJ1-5	TGCGCCAGCAGCCCCTACTCCAATCAGCCCCAGCATTTT	CASSPYSNQPQHF
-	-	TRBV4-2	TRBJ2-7	TGTGCCAGCAGCCAAGATGGGGGACAAGCCATCGAGCAGTACTTC	CASSQDGGQAIEQYF
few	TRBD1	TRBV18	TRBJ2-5	TGTGCCAGCTCGGGCCGGGACAGGGACGTGGAGACCCAGTACTTC	CASSGRDRDVETQYF
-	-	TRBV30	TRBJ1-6	TGTGCCTGGAGAGAGACCGGACGGGATAATTCACCCCTCCACTTT	CAWRETGRDNSPLHF